The entry below describes one T cell receptor beta chain. As yet, its antigen is unknown. The libraries were made with immunoSEQ v3.0 at survey level. Repertoires were generated with immunoSEQ multiplex PCR, while TCRdb's copy carries only in-frame clones and drops some. Altogether some 30,000 clones are present, approximately 90% being singletons, with the ten largest covering roughly 4.3%. These data originate in a study of long-term antiretroviral therapy in people with HIV. Broader study findings: Diversity rose after ART but stayed below transplant donor controls. Clones that had undergone expansion before ART dominated the repertoire at all time points.

The V and J ends lost 5 bases and 1 base respectively, with 12 bases between them. Germline V CDR1 and CDR2: SGHRS, YFSETQ. CDR3 size: 14 residues. Sequences were derived from unsorted PBMCs, sampled 5 to 5.5 years after starting antiretroviral therapy. This sequence originates from a woman aged 40 to 55 with HIV. The chain couples TRBV5-1 to TRBJ1-1; tentatively, D is TRBD1 (5 bases). This CDR3 is CASRLGGSNTEAFF. CDR3 nucleotide sequence: TGCGCCAGCAGACTGGGGGGGTCGAACACTGAAGCTTTCTTT.